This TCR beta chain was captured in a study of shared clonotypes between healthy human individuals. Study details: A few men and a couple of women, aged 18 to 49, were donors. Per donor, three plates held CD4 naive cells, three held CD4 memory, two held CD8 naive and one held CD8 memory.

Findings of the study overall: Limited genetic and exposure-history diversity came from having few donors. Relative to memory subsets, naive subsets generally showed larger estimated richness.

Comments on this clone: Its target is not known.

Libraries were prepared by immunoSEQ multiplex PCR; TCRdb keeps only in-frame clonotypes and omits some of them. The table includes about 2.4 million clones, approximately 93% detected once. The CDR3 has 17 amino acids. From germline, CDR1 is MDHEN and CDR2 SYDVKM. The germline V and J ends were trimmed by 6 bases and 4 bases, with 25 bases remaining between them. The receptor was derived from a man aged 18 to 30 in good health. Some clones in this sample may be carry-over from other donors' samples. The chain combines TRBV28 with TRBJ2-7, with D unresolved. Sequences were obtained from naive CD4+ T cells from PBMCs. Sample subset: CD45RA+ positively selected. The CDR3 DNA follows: TGTGCCAGCAGATCCGAACGGGCCCTGCTTGCCCAATACGAGCAGTACTTC. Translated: CASRSERALLAQYEQYF.